These 7 T cell receptor beta chains originate from one sample sequenced in a study of Tregs in tolerant kidney transplant recipients. Libraries were prepared by immunoSEQ multiplex PCR; TCRdb keeps only in-frame clonotypes and omits some of them. The sample includes 240,000 or so clones, roughly 80% of them seen just once. The specimen was CD4+ T cells from blood. The source of these receptors is a human donor in good health.

The chain has TRBV30 and TRBJ2-5; D may be TRBD2 (5 bases). The length of the CDR3 is 14 residues. In germline, CDR1 is GTSNPN, CDR2 SVGIG (reference sequence). V dropped 4 bases and J dropped 11 bases, with 23 bases sitting between them. The CDR3 loop is CAWTQGSRTYKQYF. The CDR3 coding sequence is TGTGCCTGGACCCAAGGGAGCAGAACCTACAAGCAGTACTTC.

CDR3 sequence: CAWSPGHRTDTQYF. The CDR3 DNA sequence: TGTGCCTGGAGCCCGGGACACCGCACAGATACGCAGTATTTT. J is TRBJ2-3 and V is TRBV30, with D possibly TRBD1 on 6 matching bases. The CDR3 has 14 residues. The ends were cut back, 3 bases at V and 1 base at J, with 11 bases in the middle. Germline assignment: CDR1 GTSNPN and CDR2 SVGIG (reference sequence). The full variable domain, rest sourced from reference TRBV30 and TRBJ2-3, is SQTIHQWPATLVQPVGSPLSLECTVEGTSNPNLYWYRQAAGRGLQLLFYSVGIGQISSEVPQNLSASRPQDRQFILSSKKLLLSDSGFYLCAWSPGHRTDTQYFGPGTRLTVL.

Concerning this clone itself: A read error may account for a junction end that differs from germline. This rearrangement joins TRBV7-2 to TRBJ1-6; D gene ambiguous. Germline-derived CDR1 and CDR2 are SGHTA and FQGNSA. The CDR3 totals 13 residues. DNA for the CDR3: TGTGCCAGCAGCCTCGACAATAAATCACCCCTCCACTTT. Translation: CASSLDNKSPLHF. Complete variable domain (other parts from reference TRBV7-2 and TRBJ1-6): GAGVSQSPSNKVTEKGKDVELRCDPISGHTALYWYRQSLGQGLEFLIYFQGNSAPDKSGLPSDRFSAERTGGSVSTLTIQRTQQEDSAVYLCASSLDNKSPLHFGNGTRLTVT.

This chain connects TRBV7-6 to TRBJ2-5; 7 bases line up with TRBD2. With 6 bases clipped from V and 5 bases from J, the junction kept 12 bases outside the gene matches. Germline lookup yields CDR1 SGHVS and CDR2 FNYEAQ. The CDR3 is made up of 15 amino acids. CDR3 in amino acids: CASSLGSGAQETQYF. The CDR3 DNA is TGTGCCAGCAGTCTAGGAAGCGGGGCCCAGGAGACCCAGTACTTC.

The V and J genes are TRBV7-9 and TRBJ1-1; D gene ambiguous. The CDR3 loop spans 13 amino acids. The V end was cut by 3 bases, the J end by 1 base, with 6 bases between. Germline loops: CDR1 SEHNR, CDR2 FQNEAQ (reference sequence). The CDR3, as DNA: TGTGCCAGCAGCTTCTCCCAGAACACTGAAGCTTTCTTT. Residues: CASSFSQNTEAFF.

The chain employs TRBV18 and TRBJ2-1, with TRBD2 identical over 11 bases. Germline CDR1 reads KGHSH; CDR2 reads LQKENI. Germline trimming cut 7 bases from V and 0 bases from J; bases unmatched to any gene: 2. The CDR3 is 15 residues long. This CDR3 is CASLAGGSSYNEQFF. The CDR3 DNA sequence: TGTGCCAGCTTAGCGGGGGGGAGCTCCTACAATGAGCAGTTCTTC.

The chain employs TRBV11-1 and TRBJ2-5; perhaps TRBD2 as D (5 bases). The V end lost 5 bases, the J end lost 2 bases, and 15 bases lay between the germline ends. Per the germline V gene, CDR1 is SGHAT and CDR2 is FQDESV (reference sequence). The CDR3 has 15 amino acids. Here the CDR3 DNA reads TGTGCCAGCAGCCCTCGGATGAGGGCGCAAGAGACCCAGTACTTC. Translating gives CASSPRMRAQETQYF. Full variable domain (rest looked up from reference TRBV11-1 and TRBJ2-5): EAEVAQSPRYKITEKSQAVAFWCDPISGHATLYWYRQILGQGPELLVQFQDESVVDDSQLPKDRFSAERLKGVDSTLKIQPAELGDSAMYLCASSPRMRAQETQYFGPGTRLLVL.